Sequencing of this T cell receptor (beta chain) was carried out in a study of tumor-infiltrating lymphocytes in primary liver carcinoma. About the research overall: About 3.65 to 7.13 million productive TCRbeta reads were obtained from the samples, with similar numbers across tissue types.

With respect to this clonotype: The antigen remains unidentified.

Findings and limits, study-wide: The overlap of tumor-adjacent and tumor-blood pairs was smaller than that of tumor region pairs.

Germline V gene lookup returns CDR1 SGHAT and CDR2 FQNNGV. The CDR3 has 16 residues. V dropped 8 bases and J dropped 2 bases, with 16 bases sitting between them. Constant-region priming of around 530 ng total RNA yielded TCR beta cDNA. ARM-PCR was slightly modified, and three nested multiplex PCR rounds with it gave rise to the TCR beta libraries. A C-beta reverse primer and TRBV1-TRBV30 forward primers served in each of the first two PCR rounds, at roughly 10 cycles apiece. TCRdb called the multiplex PCR reads again in MiXCR, with one record for every CDR3 protein. This table holds some 200,000 distinct CDR3 sequences, approximately 65% found once. Unsorted whole blood supplied the blood RNA, and germline DNA was isolated too.

The sequence came from a woman in her fifties or sixties with primary liver carcinoma and hepatitis B virus infection. The V and J genes are TRBV11-2 and TRBJ2-6; a possible D gene is TRBD1 (5 bases). The sequencing input was peripheral blood. CDR3 coding DNA: TGTGCCAGCGACCCTGTAGGGGCGGCTGGGGCCAACGTCCTGACTTTC. Protein product: CASDPVGAAGANVLTF. Supplemented by reference TRBV11-2 and TRBJ2-6, the full variable domain reads EAGVAQSPRYKIIEKRQSVAFWCNPISGHATLYWYQQILGQGPKLLIQFQNNGVVDDSQLPKDRFSAERLKGVDSTLKIQPAKLEDSAVYLCASDPVGAAGANVLTFGAGSRLTVL.